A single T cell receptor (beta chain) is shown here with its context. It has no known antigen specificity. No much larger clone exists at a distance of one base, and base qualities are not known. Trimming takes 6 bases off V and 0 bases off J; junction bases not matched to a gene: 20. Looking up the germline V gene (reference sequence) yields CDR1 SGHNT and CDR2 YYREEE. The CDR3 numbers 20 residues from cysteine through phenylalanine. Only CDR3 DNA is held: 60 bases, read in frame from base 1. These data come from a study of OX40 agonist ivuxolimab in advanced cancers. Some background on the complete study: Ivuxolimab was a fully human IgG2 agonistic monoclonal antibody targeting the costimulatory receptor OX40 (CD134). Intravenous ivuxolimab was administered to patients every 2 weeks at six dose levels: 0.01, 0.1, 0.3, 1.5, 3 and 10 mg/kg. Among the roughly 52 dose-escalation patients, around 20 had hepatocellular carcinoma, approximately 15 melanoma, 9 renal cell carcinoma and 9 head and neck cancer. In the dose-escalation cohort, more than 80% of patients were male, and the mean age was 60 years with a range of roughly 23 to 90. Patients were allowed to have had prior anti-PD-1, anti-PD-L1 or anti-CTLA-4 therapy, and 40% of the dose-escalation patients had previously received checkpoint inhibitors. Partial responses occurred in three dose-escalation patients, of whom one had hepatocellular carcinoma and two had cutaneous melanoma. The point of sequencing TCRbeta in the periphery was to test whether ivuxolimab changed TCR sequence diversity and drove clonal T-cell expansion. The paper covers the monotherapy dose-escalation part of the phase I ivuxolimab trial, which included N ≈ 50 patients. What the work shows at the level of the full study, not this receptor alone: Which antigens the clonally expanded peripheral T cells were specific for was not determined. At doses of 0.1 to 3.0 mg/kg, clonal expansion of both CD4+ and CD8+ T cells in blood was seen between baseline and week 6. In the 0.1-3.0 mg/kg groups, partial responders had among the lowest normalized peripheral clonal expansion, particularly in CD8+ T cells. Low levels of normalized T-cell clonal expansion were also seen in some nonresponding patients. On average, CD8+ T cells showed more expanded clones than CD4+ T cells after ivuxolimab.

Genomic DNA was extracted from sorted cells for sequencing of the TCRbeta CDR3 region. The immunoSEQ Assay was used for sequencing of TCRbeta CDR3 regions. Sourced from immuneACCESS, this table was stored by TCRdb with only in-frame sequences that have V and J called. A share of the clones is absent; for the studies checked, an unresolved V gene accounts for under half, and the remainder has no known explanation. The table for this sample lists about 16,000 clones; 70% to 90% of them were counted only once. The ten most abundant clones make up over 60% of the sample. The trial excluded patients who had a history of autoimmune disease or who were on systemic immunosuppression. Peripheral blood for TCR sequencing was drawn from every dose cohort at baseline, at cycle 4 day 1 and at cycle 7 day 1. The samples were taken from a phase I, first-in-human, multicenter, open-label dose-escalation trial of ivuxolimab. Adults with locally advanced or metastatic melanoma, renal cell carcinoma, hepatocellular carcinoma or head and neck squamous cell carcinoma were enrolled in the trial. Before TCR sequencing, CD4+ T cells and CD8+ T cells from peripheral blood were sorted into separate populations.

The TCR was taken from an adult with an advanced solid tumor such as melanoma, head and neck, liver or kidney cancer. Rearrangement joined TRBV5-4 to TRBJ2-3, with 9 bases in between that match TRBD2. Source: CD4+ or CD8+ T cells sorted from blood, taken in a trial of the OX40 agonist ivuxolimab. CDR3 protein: CASTRPGGTSLHLSTDTQYF. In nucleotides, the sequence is TGTGCCAGCACCCGCCCGGGGGGGACTAGCCTTCACCTAAGCACAGATACGCAGTATTTT.